This entry is about one T cell receptor beta chain. Antigen unknown. This sample is part of a study of shared clonotypes between healthy human individuals. Study conclusions and caveats: Even with large depth, rarefaction showed that sorted-subset sequencing was incomplete. Non-shared clonotypes displayed generation probabilities falling below those of clonotypes present in all four donors.

Germline V lookup: CDR1 SGDLS, CDR2 YYNGEE. V lost 4 bases and J 4 bases, leaving 12 bases between the germline ends. The CDR3 extends over 14 amino acids. Sorted-subset replicate PCR reactions were performed with approximately 180 ng DNA, corresponding to 25,000 to 35,000 T cell genomes. TCRdb's copy holds only in-frame clones and misses some; the assay was immunoSEQ multiplex PCR. The repertoire has millions of clones, 90% to 95% of them found once; the top ten carry 0.39%. The specimen was naive CD4+ T cells from PBMCs. As to subset: CD45RA+ positively selected. V and J are TRBV9 and TRBJ2-1; D is uncertain. The receptor was derived from a man between 18 and 29 years old in good health. Some clones in this sample may be carry-over from other donors' samples. The CDR3 here is CASSPSPVYNEQFF. CDR3 nucleotides: TGTGCCAGCAGCCCGTCCCCGGTTTACAATGAGCAGTTCTTC. The variable domain in full, completed from reference TRBV9 and TRBJ2-1, reads DSGVTQTPKHLITATGQRVTLRCSPRSGDLSVYWYQQSLDQGLQFLIQYYNGEERAKGNILERFSAQQFPDLHSELNLSSLELGDSALYFCASSPSPVYNEQFFGPGTRLTVL.